This T cell receptor (beta chain) was sequenced in a study of blood T cell repertoires in COVID-19. Study details: T cells, B-cell-depleted T cells, or PBMCs provided the cDNA or gDNA that served as material.

Original methodology: For nucleated cells, counts were estimated from reference gene primer amplification. Method: immunoSEQ multiplex PCR; TCRdb's copy keeps in-frame clones and lacks some. The V and J calls and clone size were taken over from that table, and D and trimming were inferred from the DNA. This table has about 300,000 clones, 88% appearing once. CDR1 and CDR2 (germline): MNHEY, SMNVEV (reference sequence). The CDR3 has 14 amino acids. With V trimmed by 3 bases and J by 1 base, 2 bases remained unmatched. The sequenced sample consisted of peripheral blood. The sequence derives from a woman aged 30 to 39 who had recovered from COVID-19. V gene TRBV27 combines with J gene TRBJ1-1; 7 positions match TRBD1. The CDR3 bases are TGTGCCAGCAGTTTTCGACAGGGGAACACTGAAGCTTTCTTT. This codes for CASSFRQGNTEAFF.